These T cell receptor beta chains were read from a single sample in a study of PD-L1 blockade in urothelial cancer. Generated by immunoSEQ multiplex PCR, the TCRdb table keeps only in-frame clones and is missing some. The sample lists some 56,000 clones; 75% to 90% were seen once. Sequencing was performed on PBMCs, taken around atezolizumab (anti-PD-L1) treatment. The receptor set was obtained from a man aged 50-60 years with urothelial cancer. Each CDR3 is given with its conserved first and last residue.

v_call,cdr3_aa
TRBV30,CAWSVGTGRSRERGGIEQYF
TRBV10-2,CASSESPGTSQYF
TRBV9,CASSVEVTGLHPEQETQYF
TRBV10-3,CAISPGTGNTIYF
TRBV5-4,CASSLRQDTGELFF
TRBV28,CASSRTKSGAQFANTGELFF
TRBV12-5,CASAGSSGNTIYF
TRBV10-2,CASSDSGGAGANVLTF
TRBV10-1,CASSGDRGFNGELFF
TRBV15,CATSRRREVEQFF
TRBV5-1,CASSSRGNTEAFF
TRBV7-6,CASSPGQIKKLFF
TRBV11-2,CASSHLPQTIRVPEQYF
TRBV5-1,CASTSGTGVSSYEQYF
TRBV11-3,CASSWETGVTGELFF
TRBV30,CAWIRDYSYNEQFF
TRBV28,CASSGGPYEQYF
TRBV5-1,CASRPGQGADQPQHF
TRBV19,CASLAGRFYGYTF
TRBV19,CASSIGLEAYEQYF
TRBV28,CASSSSGTSAYQETQYF